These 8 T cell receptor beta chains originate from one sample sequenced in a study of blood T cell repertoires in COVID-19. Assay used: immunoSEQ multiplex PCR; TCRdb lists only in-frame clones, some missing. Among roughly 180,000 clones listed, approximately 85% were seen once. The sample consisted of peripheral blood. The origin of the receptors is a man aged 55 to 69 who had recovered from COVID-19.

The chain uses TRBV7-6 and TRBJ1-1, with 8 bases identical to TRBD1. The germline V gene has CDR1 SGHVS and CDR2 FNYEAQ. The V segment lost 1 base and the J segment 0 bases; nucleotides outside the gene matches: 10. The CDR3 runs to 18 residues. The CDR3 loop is CASSLDPRGPAMNTEAFF. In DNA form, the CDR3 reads TGTGCCAGCAGCTTAGATCCCAGGGGGCCGGCCATGAACACTGAAGCTTTCTTT. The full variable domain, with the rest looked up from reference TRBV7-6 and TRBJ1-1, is GAGVSQSPRYKVTKRGQDVALRCDPISGHVSLYWYRQALGQGPEFLTYFNYEAQQDKSGLPNDRFSAERPEGSISTLTIQRTEQRDSAMYRCASSLDPRGPAMNTEAFFGQGTRLTVV.

In DNA form, the CDR3 reads TGTGCCAGCAGTGCAGGGTCTCGAGGCTACACCTTC. It specifies CASSAGSRGYTF. The chain employs TRBV28 and TRBJ1-2, with D perhaps TRBD1 (5 bases). Trimming stripped 5 bases from V and 8 bases from J, with 12 bases between. The CDR3 length is 12 residues. The germline CDR1 and CDR2 sequences are MDHEN and SYDVKM.

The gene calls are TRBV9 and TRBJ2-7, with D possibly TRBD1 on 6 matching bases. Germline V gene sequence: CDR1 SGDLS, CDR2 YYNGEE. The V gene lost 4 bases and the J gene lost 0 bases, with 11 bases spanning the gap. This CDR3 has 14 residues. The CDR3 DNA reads TGTGCCAGCAGCCCTCGGACAGACTCCTACGAGCAGTACTTC. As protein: CASSPRTDSYEQYF.

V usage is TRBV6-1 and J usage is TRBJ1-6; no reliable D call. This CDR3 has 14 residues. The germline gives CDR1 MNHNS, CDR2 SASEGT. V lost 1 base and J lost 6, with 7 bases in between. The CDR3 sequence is CASSEGLANSPLHF. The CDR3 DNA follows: TGTGCCAGCAGTGAAGGTCTGGCTAATTCACCCCTCCACTTT.

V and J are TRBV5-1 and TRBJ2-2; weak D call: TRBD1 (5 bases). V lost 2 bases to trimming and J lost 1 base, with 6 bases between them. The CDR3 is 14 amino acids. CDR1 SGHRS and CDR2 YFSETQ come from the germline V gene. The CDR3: CASSFGQNTGELFF. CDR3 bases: TGCGCCAGCAGCTTCGGACAGAACACCGGGGAGCTGTTTTTT.

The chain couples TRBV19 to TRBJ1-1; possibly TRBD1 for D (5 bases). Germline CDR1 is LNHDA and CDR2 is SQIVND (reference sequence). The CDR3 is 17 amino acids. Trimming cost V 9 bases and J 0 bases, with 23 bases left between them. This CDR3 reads CASARAGRGTLNTEAFF. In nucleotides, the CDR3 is TGTGCCAGCGCTCGGGCCGGCCGAGGGACTTTGAACACTGAAGCTTTCTTT.

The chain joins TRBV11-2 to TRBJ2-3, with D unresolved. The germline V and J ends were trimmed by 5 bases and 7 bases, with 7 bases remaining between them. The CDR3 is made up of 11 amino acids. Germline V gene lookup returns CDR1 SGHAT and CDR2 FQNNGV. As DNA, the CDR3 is TGTGCCAGCAGCCTCTATTATACGCAGTATTTT. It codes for CASSLYYTQYF.

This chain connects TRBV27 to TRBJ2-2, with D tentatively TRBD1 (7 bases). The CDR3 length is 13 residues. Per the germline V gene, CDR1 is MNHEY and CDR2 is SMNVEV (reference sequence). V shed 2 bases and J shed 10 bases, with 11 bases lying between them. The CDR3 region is CASSLQGEEELFF. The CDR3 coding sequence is TGTGCCAGCAGTTTACAGGGGGAGGAGGAGCTGTTTTTT.